This T cell receptor beta chain originates from a study of cytomegalovirus exposure and HLA in healthy donors (dated by TCRdb to the late 2010s). For the wider study: A later analysis indicated that the 95 to 150 validation repertoires were generated on the platform also employed for the 666 repertoires of the first cohort. The study was designed to test whether signatures of past pathogen exposure could be identified by cataloging public T cell receptors. Besides the first cohort of roughly 700 subjects, a separate validation cohort made up of 120 different subjects was used. To predict cytomegalovirus infection status, the study brought together high-throughput TCR immunosequencing, statistical association of individual TCRs with disease status, and machine learning.

The donors were included in the validation cohort of 120 subjects, a group kept apart from the roughly 700-subject first cohort. Library preparation employed the immunoSEQ multiplex PCR assay. As for how the authors treated the data: A statistical classification framework was built to diagnose cytomegalovirus status from the catalog of TCR beta chain sequences. Here the immuneACCESS table is served through TCRdb, limited to in-frame sequences with V and J called. Missing clones are a known gap in these copies; in checked studies unresolved V genes cover under half, and the rest lacks a known reason. D and trimming come from the DNA, and the V and J calls and clone size come from that table. The sample records about 160,000 clones, about 88% of which are singletons. The ten most abundant clones make up 2.5% to 3% of the sample. Regarding this clone: This receptor's antigen is unknown. Per-base quality was not reported, and no clone a single base away is much larger than it.

Results the study describes overall, beyond this receptor: The study listed over 150 TCR beta chains as associated with cytomegalovirus. Most TCR sequences were observed very rarely across donors, whereas some public TCRs were present in many individuals. A later analysis had no HLA typing for the validation cohort, so co-occurrence there was scored across all 110 or so repertoires. In both the original and validation cohorts, the classifier was reported to diagnose cytomegalovirus status with high specificity and sensitivity. In vitro tests confirmed that three of the cytomegalovirus-associated TCR beta chains recognize cytomegalovirus antigens. A later analysis found that TCRs clustered in the first cohort also tended to co-occur in the roughly 120 validation repertoires, with more than 90% of cluster scores above 0. It was suggested by the authors that the approach could potentially be generalized to other disease states and immunological phenotypes.

The clonotype comes from a man aged 18 to 29 in good health and CMV-seronegative. Sequencing was done on a sample of PBMCs.

CDR3 reads: CASSLVTEAFF. The sequenced DNA: TGTGCCAGCAGCTTAGTAACTGAAGCTTTCTTT. The chain links TRBV11-2 with TRBJ1-1, with no confidently assigned D gene. V and J are truncated by 1 base and 5 bases respectively, leaving an intervening sequence of 2 bases. For CDR1 and CDR2, the germline V gene lists SGHAT and FQNNGV. The CDR3 covers 11 residues, taking in both the cysteine and the phenylalanine. Only the CDR3 DNA stays, 33 bases, in frame from base 1.